This entry describes one TCR beta chain. The data were taken from a study of blood T cell repertoires in COVID-19. Study-wide context: Researchers got acute and convalescent COVID-19 samples from the United States, Italy and Spain. PBMCs, B-cell-depleted T cells, or T cells provided the cDNA or gDNA that made up the material.

The V end lost 6 bases, the J end lost 11 bases, and 8 bases lay between the germline ends. The CDR3 is made up of 10 amino acids. As handled by the study authors: Estimation of nucleated cell counts relied on the amplification of reference gene primers. Data came from immunoSEQ multiplex PCR; TCRdb stores just in-frame clones and leaves some out. That table furnishes V, J and clone size, whereas the DNA furnished D and trimming. The sample consists of about 140,000 clones, about 87% of them appearing once. This receptor was obtained from a man aged 55-75 years with active or convalescent COVID-19. The chain recombines TRBV12-3 or TRBV12-4 with TRBJ2-1; TRBD2 might be the D (6 bases). Sequencing was performed on peripheral blood. The DNA for the CDR3 is TGTGCCAGCAGCCGGGAGAAGCAGTTCTTC. Translated: CASSREKQFF.